This is a list of T cell receptor beta chains from one sample in a study of Ad26.COV2.S vaccination and SARS-CoV-2 variants. Clones were sequenced by immunoSEQ multiplex PCR, and TCRdb holds only the in-frame ones, with some missing. The sample lists roughly 390,000 clones, roughly nine tenths occurring once. The material sequenced was peripheral blood, taken in a trial of Ad26.COV2.S vaccine versus placebo. The receptors derive from a person aged 18 to 59 who received the Ad26.COV2.S COVID-19 vaccine or a placebo. Each CDR3 is given with its conserved first and last residue. A D gene is named only where the DNA matches it firmly. The size entry is marked missing in some rows and otherwise reads once, few, many or a size class.

once,TRBJ1-2,TRBV3-1/TRBV3-2,NA,CASSQVLGDSPYGYTF,TGTGCCAGCAGCCAAGTGTTAGGTGACTCACCCTATGGCTACACCTTC
NA,TRBJ1-1,TRBV19,NA,CASSMRIREGGPEAFF,TGTGCCAGTAGTATGCGGATCAGGGAGGGGGGCCCTGAAGCTTTCTTT
few,TRBJ1-5,TRBV18,TRBD1,CASSLTQGAGNQPQHF,TGTGCCAGCTCGCTTACTCAGGGGGCCGGGAATCAGCCCCAGCATTTT
NA,TRBJ1-1,TRBV7-6,NA,CASSPTGGGGTEAFF,TGTGCCAGCAGCCCCACGGGGGGCGGAGGCACTGAAGCTTTCTTT
NA,TRBJ2-1,TRBV6-5,NA,CASSRVGDEQFF,TGTGCCAGCTCTCGTGTTGGGGATGAGCAGTTCTTC
NA,TRBJ2-3,TRBV11-2,TRBD2,CASSLVIAGDFQSTQYF,TGTGCCAGCAGCTTAGTTATAGCGGGGGATTTCCAATCCACGCAGTATTTT
NA,TRBJ1-2,TRBV2,NA,CASSWTAHTF,TGTGCCAGCAGTTGGACAGCCCACACCTTC
NA,TRBJ1-4,TRBV9,NA,CASSFSPLSDEKLFF,TGTGCCAGCAGCTTTAGTCCCCTTTCGGATGAAAAACTGTTTTTT
NA,TRBJ1-6,TRBV5-4,NA,CASSLPGAVSPLHF,TGTGCCAGCAGCCTCCCAGGGGCGGTTTCACCCCTCCACTTT
NA,TRBJ2-5,TRBV4-1,TRBD2,CASSRLLAKTNQETQYF,TGCGCCAGCAGCCGGCTACTAGCGAAGACAAACCAAGAGACCCAGTACTTC
NA,TRBJ2-2,TRBV10-2,NA,CASSGYLPNTGELFF,TGCGCCAGCAGTGGTTATTTGCCGAACACCGGGGAGCTGTTTTTT
NA,TRBJ1-6,TRBV2,NA,CASSGGSSSYNSPLHF,TGTGCCAGCAGTGGGGGCTCTAGCTCTTATAATTCACCCCTCCACTTT
once,TRBJ1-2,TRBV6-1,NA,CASSEFGTPYGYTF,TGTGCCAGCAGTGAATTCGGGACGCCCTATGGCTACACCTTC
NA,TRBJ1-2,TRBV10-2,NA,CASTTDWGMGNYGYTF,TGCGCCAGCACTACCGATTGGGGTATGGGGAACTATGGCTACACCTTC